Sequencing of this T cell receptor beta chain was carried out in a study of T-cell reconstitution after alpha-beta-depleted transplantation in children. Notes on the study in general: By one year post-transplant, T-cell counts and diversity largely arose from T cells that were newly produced. Certain patients had high TCRbeta diversity at day 60, and it came from recipient T cells and thymic progenitors that survived. Reportedly, only several hundred clones from non-depleted graft cells drove alpha-beta T-cell counts at about two months.

A library of TCRbeta sequences, prepared with unique molecular identifiers, was generated. TCRdb fed the PCR reads into MiXCR, producing one record per CDR3 protein. The sample holds 450,000 to 550,000 distinct CDR3 sequences, around 10% seen once. Of note for this clonotype: Its antigen is as yet unknown.

The ends were cut back, 2 bases at V and 4 bases at J, with 17 bases in the middle. Germline V gene data show CDR1 as SGHTA and CDR2 as FQGNSA. CDR3 length: 16 residues. The sequence was obtained from a female patient aged 2-10 years who had a stem cell transplant for aplastic anemia, so the T cells may come from the graft donor. The material sequenced was PBMCs, mostly from graft donor cells, taken 180 days after TCRalphabeta/CD19-depleted stem cell transplant. The chain combines TRBV7-2 with TRBJ1-2; D remains ambiguous. CDR3 sequence reads: CASSLMFNEVGYGYTF. As DNA, the CDR3 is TGTGCCAGCAGCTTAATGTTTAACGAGGTTGGCTATGGCTACACCTTC.